Included here is one TCR beta chain sequence, with context. Sequencing was performed with immunoSEQ multiplex PCR; in TCRdb, only in-frame clones are kept and a portion is missing. In the table there are roughly 70,000 clones, about three quarters of which are singletons. The CDR3 has 20 residues. The data were taken from a study of blood T cell repertoires in COVID-19. The chain joins TRBV21-1 to TRBJ1-2; the table's D call, TRBD1, has no DNA check behind it. TRBV21-1 is reported as a pseudogene. Sequences were obtained from peripheral blood. This TCR was recovered from a woman aged 70 to 79 with acute or convalescent COVID-19. This CDR3 is CASSKAPPGGQGDSNYGYTF. In DNA, the CDR3 is TGTGCCAGCAGCAAAGCCCCGCCCGGGGGACAGGGGGACTCTAACTATGGCTACACCTTC.